A single TCR beta chain is shown here with its context. Its antigen remains unknown. The method was immunoSEQ multiplex PCR; TCRdb's version includes in-frame clones alone and lacks a portion of them. This table has around 110,000 clones, 85% to 90% appearing once. This record comes from a study of T cell responses to AZD1222 COVID-19 vaccine. Regarding the study as a whole: Repertoires were collected only later (after the peak T cell response had occurred). Only a handful of AZD1222 recipients tested seropositive at baseline. Across spike, vaccine-associated CD4 TCRs were found, dominant at 160-218 and 743-854. Clonal diversity may have been underestimated in mostly white British donors.

The germline gives CDR1 LNHNV, CDR2 YYDKDF (reference sequence). V dropped 1 base and J dropped 2 bases, with 11 bases sitting between them. CDR3 length: 15 residues. This TCR derives from an adult in good health. This chain connects TRBV15 to TRBJ2-5; a weak D match, TRBD1 (5 bases). Sample: peripheral blood, taken on day 0 of AZD1222 vaccination. The chain's CDR3 is CATSRGGAAQETQYF. DNA of the CDR3: TGTGCCACCAGCAGAGGTGGGGCCGCACAAGAGACCCAGTACTTC.